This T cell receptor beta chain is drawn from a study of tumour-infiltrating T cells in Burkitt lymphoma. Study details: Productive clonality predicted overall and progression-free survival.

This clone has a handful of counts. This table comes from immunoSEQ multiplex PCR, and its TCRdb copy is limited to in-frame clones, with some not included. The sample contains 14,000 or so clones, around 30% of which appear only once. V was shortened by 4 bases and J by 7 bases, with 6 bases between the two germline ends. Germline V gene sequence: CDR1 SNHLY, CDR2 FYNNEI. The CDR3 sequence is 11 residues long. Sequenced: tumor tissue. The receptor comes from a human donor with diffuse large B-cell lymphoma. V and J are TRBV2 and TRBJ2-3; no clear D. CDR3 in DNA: TGTGCCAGCAGTGTAGAGAATACGCAGTATTTT. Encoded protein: CASSVENTQYF.